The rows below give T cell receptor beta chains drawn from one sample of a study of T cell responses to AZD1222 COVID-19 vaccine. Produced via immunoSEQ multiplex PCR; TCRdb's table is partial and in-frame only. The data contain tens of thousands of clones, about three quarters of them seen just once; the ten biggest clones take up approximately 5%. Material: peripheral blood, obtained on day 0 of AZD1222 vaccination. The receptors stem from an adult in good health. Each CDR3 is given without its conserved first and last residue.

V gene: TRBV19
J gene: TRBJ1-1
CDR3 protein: ASSATWGGNTEAF

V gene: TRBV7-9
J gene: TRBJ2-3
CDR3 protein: ASSFGDRGADTQY

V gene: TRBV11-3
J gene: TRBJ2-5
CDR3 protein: ASSLDGPYTSGETQY

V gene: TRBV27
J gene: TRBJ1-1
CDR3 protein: ASSLRQGGTEAF

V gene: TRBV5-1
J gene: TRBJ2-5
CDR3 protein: ASSRRTGQAETQY

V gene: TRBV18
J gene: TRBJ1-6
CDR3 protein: ASSPQGGRASPLH

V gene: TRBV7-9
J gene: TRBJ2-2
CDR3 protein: ASERGRDTGELF

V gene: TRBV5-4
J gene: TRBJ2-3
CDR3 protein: ASSPYTQTDTQY

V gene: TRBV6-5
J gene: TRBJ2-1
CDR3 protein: ASSSSVSSYNEQF

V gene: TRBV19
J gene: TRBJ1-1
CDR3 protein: ASSSHTGGDTEAF

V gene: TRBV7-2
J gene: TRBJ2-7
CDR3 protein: ASSPSGQSSYEQY

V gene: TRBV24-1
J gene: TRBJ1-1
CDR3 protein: ATSERQGSRTEAF

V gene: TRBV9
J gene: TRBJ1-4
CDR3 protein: ASSVGGALNEKLF

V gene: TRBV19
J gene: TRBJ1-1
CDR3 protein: ASSIGASYTEAF

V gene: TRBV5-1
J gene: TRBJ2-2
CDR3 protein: ASRYTGGTNTGELF

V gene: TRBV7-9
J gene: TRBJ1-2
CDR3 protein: ASSLGTNYGYT

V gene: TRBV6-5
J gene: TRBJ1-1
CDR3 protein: ASRRDRGNTEAF

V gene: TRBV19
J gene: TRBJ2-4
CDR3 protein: ASSDRWGGKNIQY

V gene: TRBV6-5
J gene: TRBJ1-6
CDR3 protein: ASSSGRGVLPLH

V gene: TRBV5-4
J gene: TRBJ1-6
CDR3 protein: ASSLDFQSSYNSPLH

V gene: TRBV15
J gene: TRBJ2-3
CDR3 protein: ATSRDRLAGDTQY

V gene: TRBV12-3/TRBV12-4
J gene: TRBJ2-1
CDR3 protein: ASSLVSEGEQF

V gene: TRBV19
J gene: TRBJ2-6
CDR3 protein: ASRDSPGFSSGANVLT

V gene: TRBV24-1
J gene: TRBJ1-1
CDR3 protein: ATSEDGRNTEAF

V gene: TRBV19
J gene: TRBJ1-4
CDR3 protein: ASSKVPPGQPTNEKLF

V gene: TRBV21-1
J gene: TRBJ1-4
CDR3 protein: ASSSRPGTGREKLF

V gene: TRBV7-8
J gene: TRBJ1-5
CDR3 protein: ASKAGGDNQPQH

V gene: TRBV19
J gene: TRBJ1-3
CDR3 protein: ASNHRDNGNTIY

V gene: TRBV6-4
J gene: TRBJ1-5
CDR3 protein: ASSEGDGNQPQH

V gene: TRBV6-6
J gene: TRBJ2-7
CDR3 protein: ASSTSGGTSYEQY

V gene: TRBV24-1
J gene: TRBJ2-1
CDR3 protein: ATSEYPSGSNEQF

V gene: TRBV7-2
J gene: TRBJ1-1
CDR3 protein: ASSLTPTTGNTEAF

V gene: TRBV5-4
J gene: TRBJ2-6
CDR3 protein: ASTPKSGSGANVLT

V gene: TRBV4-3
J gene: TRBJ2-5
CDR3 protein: ASSQDGPSDTGKEAQY

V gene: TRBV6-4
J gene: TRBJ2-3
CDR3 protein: ASSDGTSGGADTQY

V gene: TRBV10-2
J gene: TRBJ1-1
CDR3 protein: ASSDRGFTEAF

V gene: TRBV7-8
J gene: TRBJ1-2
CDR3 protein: ASSTRQTNYGYT

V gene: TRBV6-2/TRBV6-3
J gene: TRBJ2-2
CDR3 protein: ASSFAGNTGELF

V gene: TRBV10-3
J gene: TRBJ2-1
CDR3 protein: ATAVGNEQF

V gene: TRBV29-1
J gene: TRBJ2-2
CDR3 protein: SVLTSTNTGELF

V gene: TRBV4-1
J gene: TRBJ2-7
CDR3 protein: ASSQDGGQGVSSSYEQY

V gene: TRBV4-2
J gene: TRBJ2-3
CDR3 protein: ASSLTSGGTSTDTQY

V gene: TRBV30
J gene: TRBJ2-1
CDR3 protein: AWSAAKRAAKQF

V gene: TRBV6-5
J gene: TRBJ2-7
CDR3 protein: ASSHKTSALLEQY

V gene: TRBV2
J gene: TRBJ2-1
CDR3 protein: ASSDLTQSSYNEQF

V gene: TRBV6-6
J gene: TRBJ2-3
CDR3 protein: ASSPGAGYRVTDTQY

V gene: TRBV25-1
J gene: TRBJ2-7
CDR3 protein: ASSEHGTGRAEQY

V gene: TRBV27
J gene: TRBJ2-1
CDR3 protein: ATNSGRGPYNEQF